One sample yielded the 27 T cell receptor beta chains listed below, sequenced in a study of cytomegalovirus exposure and HLA in healthy donors. PCR amplification relied on 60 Vbeta primers (plus 13 Jbeta primers). Clones were sequenced by immunoSEQ multiplex PCR, and TCRdb holds only the in-frame ones, with some missing. Of 140,000 to 150,000 clones listed, over 70% were seen once; the top ten hold 1.5% to 2%. The sequenced sample was PBMCs. Every receptor here comes from a woman between 40 and 50 years old in good health and CMV-seronegative.

The V and J genes are TRBV19 and TRBJ2-5; TRBD2 aligns across 12 bases. Trimming at V came to 6 bases and at J to 4 bases, leaving 3 bases not matched to a gene. CDR3 length equals 14 residues. Germline CDR1 reads LNHDA; CDR2 reads SQIVND (reference sequence). CDR3: CASRELAGGETQYF. CDR3 nucleotide sequence: TGTGCCAGTAGAGAACTAGCGGGAGGAGAGACCCAGTACTTC.

The rearrangement uses TRBV10-3 and TRBJ2-1; a weak D match, TRBD2 (6 bases). The length of the CDR3 is 15 residues. V lost 6 bases and J lost 0, with 12 bases in between. In germline, CDR1 is ENHRY, CDR2 SYGVKD. In nucleotides, the CDR3 is TGTGCCATCAGGGACTATCAGAGCTCCTACAATGAGCAGTTCTTC. Protein product: CAIRDYQSSYNEQFF.

The V and J genes are TRBV13 and TRBJ2-7; 9 bases map to TRBD2. The CDR3 is 15 residues long. Germline CDR1 and CDR2: PRHDT and FYEKMQ (reference sequence). The J segment lost 4 bases and the V segment lost 5 bases, leaving 9 bases of the junction unmatched. The CDR3 bases are TGTGCCAGCAGCGGATCCGAGCGGGAGGCGTACGAGCAGTACTTC. Its translation is CASSGSEREAYEQYF.

This clone was detected a few times. The rearrangement joins TRBV27 to TRBJ1-5; perhaps TRBD1 as D (6 bases). CDR1 and CDR2 (germline): MNHEY, SMNVEV (reference sequence). CDR3 length: 15 amino acids. V lost 1 base and J lost 3, with 10 bases in between. This chain's CDR3 is CASSLFPGVNQPQHF. For the CDR3, the DNA is TGTGCCAGCAGTTTATTCCCAGGGGTCAATCAGCCCCAGCATTTT.

In its sample, this clone was seen once. The chain has TRBV19 and TRBJ2-5; 8 bases align to TRBD1. The junction had 2 bases not matched to a gene; V was cut back by 3 bases and J by 2 bases. This CDR3 spans 14 amino acids. CDR1 and CDR2 (germline): LNHDA, SQIVND (reference sequence). Written as DNA, the CDR3 is TGTGCCAGTAGTATCGACAGGGGACAAGAGACCCAGTACTTC. This encodes CASSIDRGQETQYF.

This chain uses TRBV5-1 with TRBJ2-6; a weak D match, TRBD2 (5 bases). Trimming pared 3 bases from V and 2 bases from J, leaving 15 bases between. The CDR3 runs to 17 residues. Germline V gene sequence: CDR1 SGHRS, CDR2 YFSETQ. In nucleotides, the CDR3 is TGCGCCAGCAGCTGGCACGTGGCCGGGGCTGGGGCCAACGTCCTGACTTTC. This sequence encodes CASSWHVAGAGANVLTF.

V usage is TRBV2 and J usage is TRBJ1-2; TRBD1 matches at 12 bases. V shed 3 bases and J 3 bases; nucleotides not matched to a gene: 2. The V gene's germline CDR1 is SNHLY and CDR2 FYNNEI. The CDR3 is 15 amino acids. CDR3 residues: CASSEGQGAYYGYTF. CDR3 nucleotide sequence: TGTGCCAGCAGTGAGGGACAGGGGGCTTACTATGGCTACACCTTC. The whole variable domain, filled in from reference TRBV2 and TRBJ1-2, reads EPEVTQTPSHQVTQMGQEVILRCVPISNHLYFYWYRQILGQKVEFLVSFYNNEISEKSEIFDDQFSVERPDGSNFTLKIRSTKLEDSAMYFCASSEGQGAYYGYTFGSGTRLTVV.

This chain's CDR3 is CASSARDSFGEQFF. The CDR3 DNA is TGCGCCAGCAGCGCCCGGGACAGTTTTGGGGAGCAGTTCTTC. The V and J genes are TRBV5-1 and TRBJ2-1; the match to TRBD1 covers 7 bases. Germline trimming cut 4 bases from V and 10 bases from J; bases unmatched to any gene: 11. Germline V gives CDR1 SGHRS, CDR2 YFSETQ. CDR3 length: 14 residues.

This chain connects TRBV4-1 to TRBJ2-1, with 11 bases lining up with TRBD2. The length of the CDR3 is 16 residues. Per the germline V gene, CDR1 is MGHRA and CDR2 is YSYEKL. V trimming: 4 bases; J trimming: 4 bases; junction bases outside the gene matches: 6. CDR3 sequence: CASSPNLAGGYNEQFF. DNA for the CDR3: TGCGCCAGCAGCCCAAACCTAGCGGGGGGTTACAATGAGCAGTTCTTC.

DNA of the CDR3: TGTGCCAGCAGTCGGGAGGACCCATACGAGCAGTACTTC. Translating it yields CASSREDPYEQYF. V and J are TRBV6-5 and TRBJ2-7; 7 bases align to TRBD2. The germline V gene has CDR1 MNHEY and CDR2 SVGAGI. The CDR3 contains 13 residues. The trim removed 5 bases at V and 4 bases at J, leaving 5 bases unmatched.

The CDR3 spells CASSPSGGLQETQYF. CDR3 nucleotides: TGTGCCAGCTCACCTTCAGGGGGCCTCCAAGAGACCCAGTACTTC. This chain joins TRBV18 and TRBJ2-5, with 8 bases lining up with TRBD1. Germline values: CDR1 KGHSH, CDR2 LQKENI. The ends lost 3 bases at V and 1 base at J; junction bases unmatched: 4. The CDR3 has 15 amino acids.

On this clone: At one boundary the junction diverges from the germline segment, which might be a read error. This chain joins TRBV7-9 and TRBJ1-1; D unresolved. This CDR3 has 14 residues. CDR1 and CDR2 from the germline V gene are SEHNR and FQNEAQ (reference sequence). CDR3 region: CSSSLGRAGTEAFF. CDR3 DNA: TGTTCCAGCAGCTTAGGACGCGCGGGCACTGAAGCTTTCTTT.

This clone was seen a single time. This chain links TRBV6-4 with TRBJ1-2; 7 nucleotides agree with TRBD1. The V gene's germline CDR1 is MRHNA and CDR2 SNTAGT. V was pared by 2 bases and J by 8 bases, with 5 bases of the junction left unmatched. This CDR3 is built from 13 residues. The CDR3 reads CASSDEGARGYTF. The CDR3 bases are TGTGCCAGCAGTGACGAGGGGGCGCGGGGCTACACCTTC.

Only a few counts were recorded for this clone. The genes are TRBV5-1 and TRBJ1-1; a weak D match, TRBD1 (5 bases). This CDR3 is 15 amino acids long. The germline V and J ends were trimmed by 0 bases and 3 bases, with 12 bases remaining between them. Germline CDR1 reads SGHRS; CDR2 reads YFSETQ. The CDR3 sequence is CASSLGGGPYTEAFF. The CDR3 DNA reads as TGCGCCAGCAGCTTGGGGGGGGGACCTTACACTGAAGCTTTCTTT.

The chain is built from TRBV28 and TRBJ1-3, with D perhaps matching TRBD1 (5 bases). CDR1 and CDR2 (germline): MDHEN, SYDVKM. This CDR3 spans 15 amino acids. Between the trimmed V and J ends, which lost 3 bases and 0 bases, there was a span of 9 bases. CDR3 loop: CASSLTVFSGNTIYF. The CDR3 DNA reads as TGTGCCAGCAGTTTGACAGTATTCTCTGGAAACACCATATATTTT.

This clone was picked up one time. The chain is built from TRBV4-1 and TRBJ1-6, with a tentative D call TRBD1 (5 bases). CDR1 and CDR2 from the germline V gene are MGHRA and YSYEKL. Trimming shortened V by 0 bases and J by 14 bases, and 23 bases separated the two germline ends. The CDR3 is 17 amino acids. CDR3 DNA: TGCGCCAGCAGCCAAGAGGTTCGCGTACAGGCCCTTGGGGCCCTCCACTTT. It specifies CASSQEVRVQALGALHF.

The chain recombines TRBV12-5 with TRBJ1-1; D is perhaps TRBD1 (6 bases). V shed 2 bases and J shed 0 bases, with 19 bases lying between them. Per germline, CDR1 LGHNT and CDR2 FRNRAP. This CDR3 spans 18 amino acids. The CDR3 DNA sequence: TGTGCTAGTGGTTTGTCACGAGGGGGATTAATAATGAACACTGAAGCTTTCTTT. Protein: CASGLSRGGLIMNTEAFF.

In this sample, this clone turned up a few times. Different DNA sequences within this sample yield the same CDR3. The V gene is TRBV5-1, the J gene TRBJ1-1; 8 bases fit TRBD1. Germline V gives CDR1 SGHRS, CDR2 YFSETQ. J lost 4 bases, V lost 3 bases, and 2 bases had no gene match. The CDR3 covers 13 residues. The CDR3 is CASSYTGGTEAFF. CDR3 DNA sequence: TGCGCCAGCAGCTACACAGGGGGCACTGAAGCTTTCTTT.

This clone was seen a handful of times. The chain links TRBV10-3 to TRBJ2-1; 7 bases fit TRBD1. Germline lookup yields CDR1 ENHRY and CDR2 SYGVKD. The CDR3 spans 14 residues. V was pared by 8 bases and J by 3 bases, with 7 bases of the junction left unmatched. The CDR3 nucleotides are TGTGCCATCCAGGACAGGAGAAACTACAATGAGCAGTTCTTC. Its translation is CAIQDRRNYNEQFF.

The chain combines TRBV11-2 with TRBJ1-1; the D gene is possibly TRBD1 (6 bases). V was cut by 4 bases and J by 8 bases, with 17 bases left in between. The CDR3 extends over 14 amino acids. Germline V lookup: CDR1 SGHAT, CDR2 FQNNGV. In DNA form, the CDR3 reads TGTGCCAGCAGCTCCCGGACAGACAAAGCCGAAGCTTTCTTT. Protein: CASSSRTDKAEAFF.

V gene TRBV19 combines with J gene TRBJ2-2; D possibly corresponds to TRBD1 (6 bases). This CDR3 contains 14 residues. Germline V gene data show CDR1 as LNHDA and CDR2 as SQIVND (reference sequence). V was cut by 7 bases and J by 1 base, with 10 bases left in between. The CDR3 coding sequence is TGTGCCAGTAATCTACAGGGGAACACCGGGGAGCTGTTTTTT. This codes for CASNLQGNTGELFF.

This chain joins TRBV18 and TRBJ2-2; D remains unclear. V was pared by 0 bases and J by 2 bases, with 7 bases between. CDR3 length equals 15 residues. CDR1 is KGHSH, CDR2 LQKENI, per germline. The chain's CDR3 is CASSPPNINTGELFF. DNA for the CDR3: TGTGCCAGCTCACCACCGAACATTAACACCGGGGAGCTGTTTTTT.

The rearrangement joins TRBV2 to TRBJ1-5; possible D gene TRBD1, 6 bases. The length of the CDR3 is 15 residues. V gave up 7 bases and J gave up 1 base, with 14 bases separating them. Germline V gene lookup returns CDR1 SNHLY and CDR2 FYNNEI. The CDR3 loop reads CASIGGRRSNQPQHF. CDR3 DNA: TGTGCCAGCATCGGGGGGCGGAGGAGCAATCAGCCCCAGCATTTT. Together with reference TRBV2 and TRBJ1-5, the CDR3 gives the full variable domain: EPEVTQTPSHQVTQMGQEVILRCVPISNHLYFYWYRQILGQKVEFLVSFYNNEISEKSEIFDDQFSVERPDGSNFTLKIRSTKLEDSAMYFCASIGGRRSNQPQHFGDGTRLSIL.

The CDR3 coding sequence is TGTGCCACCGGGTTTAGTGTCACAGATACGCAGTATTTT. This translates into CATGFSVTDTQYF. The chain uses TRBV27 and TRBJ2-3; D gene ambiguous. Per the germline V gene, CDR1 is MNHEY and CDR2 is SMNVEV (reference sequence). The CDR3 consists of 13 residues. V was cut by 10 bases and J by 2 bases, with 13 bases left in between.

The genes are TRBV28 and TRBJ2-7, with D perhaps TRBD2 (5 bases). CDR3 length: 14 amino acids. Germline CDR1 MDHEN, CDR2 SYDVKM. The V end was cut by 3 bases, the J end by 5 bases, with 14 bases between. The CDR3 here is CASSFRGEVDEQYF. CDR3 in DNA: TGTGCCAGCAGTTTTCGGGGAGAAGTGGACGAGCAGTACTTC.

V and J are TRBV6-4 and TRBJ2-3; 9 bases agree with TRBD2. The germline gives CDR1 MRHNA, CDR2 SNTAGT. The CDR3 consists of 16 residues. Trimming cost V 3 bases and J 2 bases; bases outside gene matches: 6. In nucleotides, the CDR3 is TGTGCCAGCAGTGATTCAGCGGGGGGCCACACAGATACGCAGTATTTT. Protein: CASSDSAGGHTDTQYF.

The J gene is TRBJ2-3, the V gene TRBV5-1; D is undetermined. Deletions cut 1 base from V and 3 bases from J, with 9 bases between. The germline gives CDR1 SGHRS, CDR2 YFSETQ. The CDR3 sequence is 14 residues long. This CDR3 reads CASSLNAATDTQYF. The CDR3 nucleotides read TGCGCCAGCAGCTTGAATGCGGCAACAGATACGCAGTATTTT. The variable domain in full, completed from reference TRBV5-1 and TRBJ2-3, reads KAGVTQTPRYLIKTRGQQVTLSCSPISGHRSVSWYQQTPGQGLQFLFEYFSETQRNKGNFPGRFSGRQFSNSRSEMNVSTLELGDSALYLCASSLNAATDTQYFGPGTRLTVL.